The present T cell receptor (beta chain) was sequenced within a study of vaccination and CD4 T cells after COVID-19. Study details: Six males and four females, two Hispanic, made up the convalescents. Between diagnosis and the drawing of post-COVID samples lay a median roughly 91 days (range 35 to 161).

This clonotype is deemed medium-sized. What it recognizes is unknown. Cultured CD4+ T-cell DNA underwent Oncomine TCR Beta short-read sequencing. Scientists extracted genomic DNA from CD4+ T cells grown in culture. Each CDR3 protein is one row after TCRdb ran MiXCR on the PCR reads. Of just over 7,500 distinct CDR3 sequences listed, around a third were seen once; the top ten hold 14%. The treatment: approximately 10-day PBMC culture with coronavirus spike peptide pools or control peptides (ViraFEST assay). Before the COVID-19 pandemic (2011-2018), CD4+ T cells were obtained from the unexposed donor. The V segment lost 3 bases and the J segment 6 bases; nucleotides outside the gene matches: 7. The CDR3 consists of 15 residues. CDR1 and CDR2 from the germline V gene are SEHNR and FQNEAQ (reference sequence).

Material for sequencing was CD4+ T cells from blood, cultured in vitro. The chain links TRBV7-9 to TRBJ1-2; 10 bases are shared with TRBD1. This TCR was recovered from a human donor in good health. In nucleotides, the CDR3 is TGTGCCAGCAGCTTCGGAGGGACAGGGGTCCATGGCTACACCTTC. Encoded protein: CASSFGGTGVHGYTF.